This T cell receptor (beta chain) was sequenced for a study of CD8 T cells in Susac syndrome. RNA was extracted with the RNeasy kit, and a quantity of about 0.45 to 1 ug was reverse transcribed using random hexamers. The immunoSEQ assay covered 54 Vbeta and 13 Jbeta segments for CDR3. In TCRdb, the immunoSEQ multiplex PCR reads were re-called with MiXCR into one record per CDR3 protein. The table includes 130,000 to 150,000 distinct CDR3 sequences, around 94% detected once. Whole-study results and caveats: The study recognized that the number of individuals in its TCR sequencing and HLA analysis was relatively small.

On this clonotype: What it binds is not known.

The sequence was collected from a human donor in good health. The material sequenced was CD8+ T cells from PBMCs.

For the CDR3, the DNA is TGCGCCAGCAGCCTGACTAGCGACCACTCCTACGAGCAGTACTTC. It encodes CASSLTSDHSYEQYF. The chain joins TRBV4-1 to TRBJ2-7, with 8 positions matching TRBD2. The CDR3 loop spans 15 amino acids. The trim removed 4 bases at V and 0 bases at J, leaving 5 bases unmatched. CDR1 and CDR2 (germline): MGHRA, YSYEKL.